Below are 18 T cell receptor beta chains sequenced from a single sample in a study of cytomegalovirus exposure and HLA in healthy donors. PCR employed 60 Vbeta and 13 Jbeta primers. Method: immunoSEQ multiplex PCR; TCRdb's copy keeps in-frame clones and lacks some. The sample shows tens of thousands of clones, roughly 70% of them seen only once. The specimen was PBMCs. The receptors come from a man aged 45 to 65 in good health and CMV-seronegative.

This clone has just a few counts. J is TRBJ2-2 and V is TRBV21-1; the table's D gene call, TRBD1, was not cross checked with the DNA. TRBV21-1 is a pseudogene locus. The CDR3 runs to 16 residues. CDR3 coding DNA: TGTGCCAGCAGCTCCCGGGACAGGGAGGTAAGCGGGGAGCTGTTTTTT. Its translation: CASSSRDREVSGELFF.

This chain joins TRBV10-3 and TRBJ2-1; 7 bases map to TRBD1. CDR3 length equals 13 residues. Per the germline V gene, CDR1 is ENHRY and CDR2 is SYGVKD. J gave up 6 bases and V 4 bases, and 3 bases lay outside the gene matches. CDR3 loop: CAISGRDSNEQFF. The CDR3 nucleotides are TGTGCCATCAGTGGCCGGGACAGCAATGAGCAGTTCTTC.

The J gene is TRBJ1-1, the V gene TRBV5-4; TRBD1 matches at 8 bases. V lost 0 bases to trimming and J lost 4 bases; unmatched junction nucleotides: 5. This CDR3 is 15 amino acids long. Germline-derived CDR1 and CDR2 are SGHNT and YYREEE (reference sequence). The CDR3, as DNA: TGTGCCAGCAGCTTGGGTGGCAGGGGGCCCACTGAAGCTTTCTTT. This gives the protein CASSLGGRGPTEAFF.

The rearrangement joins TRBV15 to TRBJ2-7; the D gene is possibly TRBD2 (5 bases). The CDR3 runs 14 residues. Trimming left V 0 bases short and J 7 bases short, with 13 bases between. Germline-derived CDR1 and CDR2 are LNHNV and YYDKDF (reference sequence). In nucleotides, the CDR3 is TGTGCCACCAGCAGAGATTATGGACTCGGAGAGCAGTACGTC. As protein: CATSRDYGLGEQYV.

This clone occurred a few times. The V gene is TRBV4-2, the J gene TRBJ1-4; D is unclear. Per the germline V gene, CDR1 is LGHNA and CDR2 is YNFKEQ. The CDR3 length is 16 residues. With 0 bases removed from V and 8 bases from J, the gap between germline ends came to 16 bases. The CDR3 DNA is TGTGCCAGCAGCCAAGATTTCACCACCCGGGGAGAAAAACTGTTTTTT. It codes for CASSQDFTTRGEKLFF.

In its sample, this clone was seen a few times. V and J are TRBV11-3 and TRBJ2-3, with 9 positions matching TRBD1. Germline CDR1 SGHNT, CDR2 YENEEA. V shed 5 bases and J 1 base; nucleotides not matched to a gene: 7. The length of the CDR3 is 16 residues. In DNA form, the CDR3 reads TGTGCCAGCAGCCCTGGGACAGGGAGTCGCACAGATACGCAGTATTTT. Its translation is CASSPGTGSRTDTQYF.

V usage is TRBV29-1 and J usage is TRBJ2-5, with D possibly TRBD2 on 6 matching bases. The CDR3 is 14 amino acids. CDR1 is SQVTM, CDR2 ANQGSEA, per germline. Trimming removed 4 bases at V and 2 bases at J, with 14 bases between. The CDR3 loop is CSVGGVWKQETQYF. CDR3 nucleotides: TGCAGCGTTGGGGGGGTCTGGAAGCAAGAGACCCAGTACTTC.

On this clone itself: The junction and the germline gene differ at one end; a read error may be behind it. In DNA form, the CDR3 reads TGTGCCATCAGTGAGTCAGACAGCAGAGATACGCAGTATTTT. Amino acids: CAISESDSRDTQYF. V and J are TRBV10-3 and TRBJ2-3, with D perhaps TRBD1 (5 bases). The CDR3 runs to 14 residues. Germline V gene data show CDR1 as ENHRY and CDR2 as SYGVKD.

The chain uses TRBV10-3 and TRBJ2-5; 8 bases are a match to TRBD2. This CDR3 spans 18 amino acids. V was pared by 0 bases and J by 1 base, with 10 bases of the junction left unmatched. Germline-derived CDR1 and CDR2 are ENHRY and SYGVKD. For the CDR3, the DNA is TGTGCCATCAGTGAGTCGACTCGGGACGGGAGGGCCCAAGAGACCCAGTACTTC. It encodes CAISESTRDGRAQETQYF.

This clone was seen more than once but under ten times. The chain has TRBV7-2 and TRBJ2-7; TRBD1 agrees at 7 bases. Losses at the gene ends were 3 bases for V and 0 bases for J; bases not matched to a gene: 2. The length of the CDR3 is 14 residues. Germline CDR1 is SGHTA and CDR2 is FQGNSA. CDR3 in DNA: TGTGCCAGCAGCTTTTGGACAGGCTCCTACGAGCAGTACTTC. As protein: CASSFWTGSYEQYF. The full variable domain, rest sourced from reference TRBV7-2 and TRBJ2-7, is GAGVSQSPSNKVTEKGKDVELRCDPISGHTALYWYRQSLGQGLEFLIYFQGNSAPDKSGLPSDRFSAERTGGSVSTLTIQRTQQEDSAVYLCASSFWTGSYEQYFGPGTRLTVT.

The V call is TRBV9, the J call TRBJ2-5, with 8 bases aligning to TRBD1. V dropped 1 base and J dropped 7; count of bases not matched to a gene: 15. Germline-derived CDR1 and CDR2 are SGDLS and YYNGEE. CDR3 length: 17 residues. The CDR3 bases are TGTGCCAGCAGCGTATATGCGGTCGGGACAGGTGGGGGGACCCAGTACTTC. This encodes CASSVYAVGTGGGTQYF.

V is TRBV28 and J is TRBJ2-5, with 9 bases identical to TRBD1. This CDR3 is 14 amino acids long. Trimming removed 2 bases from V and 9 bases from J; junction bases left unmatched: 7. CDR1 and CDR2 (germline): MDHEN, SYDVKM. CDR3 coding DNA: TGTGCCAGCAGTTTAGAACAGGGGGCAGCCTCCCAGTACTTC. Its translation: CASSLEQGAASQYF. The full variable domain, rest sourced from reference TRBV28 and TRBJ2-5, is DVKVTQSSRYLVKRTGEKVFLECVQDMDHENMFWYRQDPGLGLRLIYFSYDVKMKEKGDIPEGYSVSREKKERFSLILESASTNQTSMYLCASSLEQGAASQYFGPGTRLLVL.

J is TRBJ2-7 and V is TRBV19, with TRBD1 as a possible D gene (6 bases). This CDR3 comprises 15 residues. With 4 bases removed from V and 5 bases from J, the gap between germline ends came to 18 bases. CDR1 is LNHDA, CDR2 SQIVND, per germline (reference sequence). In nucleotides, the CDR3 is TGTGCCAGTAGTAACCAGGGGCAGAAAACGCACGAGCAGTACTTC. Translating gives CASSNQGQKTHEQYF.

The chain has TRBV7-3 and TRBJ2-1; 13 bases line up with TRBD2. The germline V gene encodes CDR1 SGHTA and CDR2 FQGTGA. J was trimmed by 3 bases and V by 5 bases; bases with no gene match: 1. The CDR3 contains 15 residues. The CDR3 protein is CASSRTSGSYNEQFF. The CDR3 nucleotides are TGTGCCAGCAGCCGGACTAGCGGGAGCTACAATGAGCAGTTCTTC.

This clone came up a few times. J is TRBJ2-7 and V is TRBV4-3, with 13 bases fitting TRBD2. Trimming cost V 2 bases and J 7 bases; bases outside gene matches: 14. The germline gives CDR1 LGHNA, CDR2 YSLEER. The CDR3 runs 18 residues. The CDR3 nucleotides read TGCGCCAGCAGCCAAAAGAGCCCAACTAGCGGGGGGGCCAGGGAGCAGTACTTC. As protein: CASSQKSPTSGGAREQYF.

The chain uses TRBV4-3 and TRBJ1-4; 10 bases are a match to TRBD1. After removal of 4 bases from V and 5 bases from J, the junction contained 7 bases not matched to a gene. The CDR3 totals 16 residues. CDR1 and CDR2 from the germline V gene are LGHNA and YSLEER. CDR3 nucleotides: TGCGCCAGCAGCCGAAGACCGGGACAGGGGAATGAAAAACTGTTTTTT. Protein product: CASSRRPGQGNEKLFF.

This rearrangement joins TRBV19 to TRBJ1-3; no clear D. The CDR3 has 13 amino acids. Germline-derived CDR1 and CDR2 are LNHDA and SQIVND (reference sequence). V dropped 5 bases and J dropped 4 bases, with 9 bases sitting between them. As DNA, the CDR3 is TGTGCCAGTAGTCGAGGGCCCGGAAACACCATATATTTT. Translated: CASSRGPGNTIYF.

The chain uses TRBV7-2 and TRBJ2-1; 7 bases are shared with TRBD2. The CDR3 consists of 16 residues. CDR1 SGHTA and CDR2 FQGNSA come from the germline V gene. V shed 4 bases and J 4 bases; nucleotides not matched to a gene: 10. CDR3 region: CASSSSAGAGYNEQFF. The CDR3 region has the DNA TGTGCCAGCAGCTCCTCGGCGGGAGCCGGGTACAATGAGCAGTTCTTC.